This T cell receptor (beta chain) was observed in a study of T-cell reconstitution after alpha-beta-depleted transplantation in children. Study conclusions and caveats: Newly produced T cells mostly accounted for T-cell counts and diversity one year post-transplant.

Molecular barcoding with unique molecular identifiers was used for the TCRbeta library. TCRdb ran MiXCR on the PCR reads and lists one entry per CDR3 protein. The data show around 370,000 distinct CDR3 sequences, around 15% seen once. This clonotype was counted ten times or more. Antigen: not known. The starting material was PBMCs, mostly from graft donor cells, obtained 360 days after TCRalphabeta/CD19-depleted stem cell transplant. This sequence originates from a male patient under 10 years old who had a stem cell transplant for acute lymphoblastic leukemia, so the T cells may come from the graft donor.

This chain's CDR3 is CASSVGGYTEAFF. In nucleotides, the CDR3 is TGTGCCAGCAGCGTAGGAGGGTACACTGAAGCTTTCTTT. The chain employs TRBV9 and TRBJ1-1; D gene unclear. Germline V gene sequence: CDR1 SGDLS, CDR2 YYNGEE. Trimming cost V 0 bases and J 3 bases, with 6 bases left between them. The CDR3 is 13 residues long.